One and the same sample provided the 5 T cell receptor beta chains below, sequenced in a study of vaccination and CD4 T cells after COVID-19. Cultured CD4+ T-cell DNA underwent Oncomine TCR Beta short-read sequencing. TCRdb reanalysed the PCR reads using MiXCR and keeps one entry per CDR3 protein. Here the sample spans under 20,000 distinct CDR3 sequences, more than 35% being singletons. No cognate antigen is known for these TCRs. The treatment here: 10-day PBMC culture with coronavirus spike peptide pools or control peptides (ViraFEST assay). The starting material was CD4+ T cells from blood, cultured in vitro, obtained before SARS-CoV-2 vaccination. These receptors came from a human donor who had recovered from COVID-19.

In its sample, this clonotype is large. The chain links TRBV20-1 to TRBJ1-2; D not resolved. Between the trimmed V and J ends, which lost 0 bases and 5 bases, there was a span of 13 bases. The CDR3 sequence is 14 residues long. Germline values: CDR1 DFQATT, CDR2 SNEGSKA (reference sequence). CDR3 residues: CSARDPRAPYGYTF. In nucleotides, the CDR3 is TGCAGTGCTAGAGATCCCCGGGCCCCGTATGGCTACACCTTC.

V is TRBV11-2 and J is TRBJ1-2; D not certain. Germline V lookup: CDR1 SGHAT, CDR2 FQNNGV. The CDR3 spans 15 residues. V gave up 0 bases and J gave up 3 bases, with 11 bases separating them. The CDR3 bases are TGTGCCAGCAGCTTAGATAACAGTCTAGACTATGGCTACACCTTC. Translating gives CASSLDNSLDYGYTF. The full variable domain, in which reference TRBV11-2 and TRBJ1-2 provide the parts outside the CDR3, is EAGVAQSPRYKIIEKRQSVAFWCNPISGHATLYWYQQILGQGPKLLIQFQNNGVVDDSQLPKDRFSAERLKGVDSTLKIQPAKLEDSAVYLCASSLDNSLDYGYTFGSGTRLTVV.

This CDR3 is CASSYDGSGTYAGELFF. Written as DNA, the CDR3 is TGTGCCAGCAGTTACGACGGGTCAGGGACCTATGCCGGGGAGCTGTTTTTT. The chain couples TRBV6-5 to TRBJ2-2; D is tentatively TRBD1 or TRBD2 (5 bases each). This CDR3 contains 17 residues. V lost 2 bases, J lost 6 bases, and 19 bases lay in between. Germline CDR1 is MNHEY and CDR2 is SVGAGI.

The chain couples TRBV12-3 or TRBV12-4 to TRBJ2-1, with D perhaps matching TRBD1 (6 bases). Between the trimmed V and J ends, which lost 2 bases and 7 bases, there was a span of 12 bases. This CDR3 is built from 14 residues. In DNA form, the CDR3 reads TGTGCCAGCAGTTTACGAGCAGGGGCAAATGAGCAGTTCTTC. Amino acids: CASSLRAGANEQFF.

The chain employs TRBV4-1 and TRBJ2-5; D perhaps matches TRBD2 (5 bases). The germline CDR1 and CDR2 sequences are MGHRA and YSYEKL. The ends were cut back, 1 base at V and 6 bases at J, with 12 bases in the middle. This CDR3 region has 14 residues. DNA of the CDR3: TGCGCCAGCAGCCAAGTTGGGGAGTGGAAGACCCAGTACTTC. Translated, it gives CASSQVGEWKTQYF.